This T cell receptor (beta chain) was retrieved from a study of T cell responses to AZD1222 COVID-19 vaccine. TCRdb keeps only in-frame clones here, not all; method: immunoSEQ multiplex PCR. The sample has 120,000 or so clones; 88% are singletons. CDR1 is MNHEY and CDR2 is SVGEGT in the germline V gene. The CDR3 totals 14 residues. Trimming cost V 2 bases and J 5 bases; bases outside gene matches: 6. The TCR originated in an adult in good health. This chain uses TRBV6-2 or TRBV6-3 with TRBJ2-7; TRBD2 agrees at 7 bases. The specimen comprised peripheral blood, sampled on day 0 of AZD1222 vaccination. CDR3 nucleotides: TGTGCCAGCAGTTACGGGGGGGATTTCCACGAGCAGTACTTC. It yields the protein CASSYGGDFHEQYF.